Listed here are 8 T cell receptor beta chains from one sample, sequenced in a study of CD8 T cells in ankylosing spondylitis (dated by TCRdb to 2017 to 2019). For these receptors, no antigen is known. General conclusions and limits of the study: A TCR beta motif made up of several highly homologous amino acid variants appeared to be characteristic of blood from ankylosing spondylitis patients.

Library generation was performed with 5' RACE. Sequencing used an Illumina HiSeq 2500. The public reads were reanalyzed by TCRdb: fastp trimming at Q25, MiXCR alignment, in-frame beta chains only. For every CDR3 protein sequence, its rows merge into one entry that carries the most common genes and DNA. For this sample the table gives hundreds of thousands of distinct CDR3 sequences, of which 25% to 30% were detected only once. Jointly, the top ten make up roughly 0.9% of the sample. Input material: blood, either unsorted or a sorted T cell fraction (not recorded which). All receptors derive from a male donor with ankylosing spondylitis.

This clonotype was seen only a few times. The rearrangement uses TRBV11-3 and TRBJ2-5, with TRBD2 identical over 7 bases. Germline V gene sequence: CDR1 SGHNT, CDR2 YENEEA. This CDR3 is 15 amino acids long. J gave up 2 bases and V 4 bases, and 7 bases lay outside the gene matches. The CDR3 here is CASSWGGRLQETQYF. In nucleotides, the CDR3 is TGTGCCAGCAGCTGGGGGGGACGACTACAAGAGACCCAGTACTTC.

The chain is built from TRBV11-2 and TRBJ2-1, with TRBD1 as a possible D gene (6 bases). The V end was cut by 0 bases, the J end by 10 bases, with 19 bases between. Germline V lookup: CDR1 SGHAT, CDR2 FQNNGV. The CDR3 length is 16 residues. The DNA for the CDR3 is TGTGCCAGCAGCTTAGACCCCAGTGGGCACGGACAGGAGCAGTTCTTC. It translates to CASSLDPSGHGQEQFF.

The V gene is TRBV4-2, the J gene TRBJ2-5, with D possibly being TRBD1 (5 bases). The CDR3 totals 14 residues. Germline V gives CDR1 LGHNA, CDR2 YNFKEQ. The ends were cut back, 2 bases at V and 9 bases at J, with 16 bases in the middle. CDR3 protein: CASSQRAGLRAQYF. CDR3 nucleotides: TGTGCCAGCAGCCAACGGGCAGGGCTCAGGGCCCAGTACTTC.

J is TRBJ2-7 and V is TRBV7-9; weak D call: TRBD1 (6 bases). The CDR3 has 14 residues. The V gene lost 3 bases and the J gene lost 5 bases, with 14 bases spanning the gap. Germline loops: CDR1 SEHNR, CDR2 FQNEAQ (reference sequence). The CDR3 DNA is TGTGCCAGCAGCTTTGGAACGAACAGGGACGAGCAGTACTTC. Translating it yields CASSFGTNRDEQYF.

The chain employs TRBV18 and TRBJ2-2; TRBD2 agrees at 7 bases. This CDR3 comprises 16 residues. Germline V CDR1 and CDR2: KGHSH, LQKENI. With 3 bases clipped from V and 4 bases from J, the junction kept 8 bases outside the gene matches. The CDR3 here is CASSPLVAGVTGELFF. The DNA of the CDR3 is TGTGCCAGCTCACCTCTGGTTGCGGGAGTCACCGGGGAGCTGTTTTTT. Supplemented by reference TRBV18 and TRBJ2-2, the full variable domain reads NAGVMQNPRHLVRRRGQEARLRCSPMKGHSHVYWYRQLPEEGLKFMVYLQKENIIDESGMPKERFSAEFPKEGPSILRIQQVVRGDSAAYFCASSPLVAGVTGELFFGEGSRLTVL.

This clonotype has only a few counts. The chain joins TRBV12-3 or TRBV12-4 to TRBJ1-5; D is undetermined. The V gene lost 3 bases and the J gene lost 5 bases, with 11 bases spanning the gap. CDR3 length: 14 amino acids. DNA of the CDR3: TGTGCCAGCAGTTTTCTGGGATCGGATCAGCCCCAGCATTTT. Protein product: CASSFLGSDQPQHF.

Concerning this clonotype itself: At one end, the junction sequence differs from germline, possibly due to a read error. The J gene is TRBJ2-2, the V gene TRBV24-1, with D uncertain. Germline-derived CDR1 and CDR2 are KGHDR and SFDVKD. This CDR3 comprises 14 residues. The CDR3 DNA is TGTGCCACCAGGGATTGGCTGGAGCTCGGGGAGCTGTTTTTT. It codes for CATRDWLELGELFF.

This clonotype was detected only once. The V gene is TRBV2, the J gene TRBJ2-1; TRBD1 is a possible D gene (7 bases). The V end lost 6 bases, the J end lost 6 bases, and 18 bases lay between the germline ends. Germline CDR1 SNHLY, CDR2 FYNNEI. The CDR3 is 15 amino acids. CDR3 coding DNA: TGTGCCAGCAGCTCTACAGGGGTCGGGGGCAATGAGCAGTTCTTC. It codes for CASSSTGVGGNEQFF.